These T cell receptor beta chains were read from a single sample in a study of T-cell memory formation after mild COVID-19. A single record per CDR3 protein comes from TCRdb applying MiXCR to the 5' RACE reads. Of roughly 410,000 distinct CDR3 sequences listed, approximately 24% are singletons. What was sequenced was PBMCs or a T cell subset sorted from them (not recorded which). Every receptor here comes from an adult woman who had mild COVID-19 (a few samples of this study predate the infection). Cell type and time point are not known. Both conserved end residues are part of each CDR3. The order of the fields is J gene, clone size, D gene, V gene, CDR3 protein, CDR3 DNA. A D gene is named only where the DNA matches it firmly. Rows give clone size only sometimes, using once, few, many, or a class for an expanded clone.

j_gene: TRBJ1-2
abundance: -
d_gene: -
v_gene: TRBV29-1
CDR3aa: CSVEGPYGYTF
CDR3nt: TGCAGCGTTGAAGGGCCCTATGGCTACACCTTC

j_gene: TRBJ1-6
abundance: once
d_gene: TRBD1
v_gene: TRBV9
CDR3aa: CASSARGTGRNNSPLHF
CDR3nt: TGTGCCAGCAGCGCGAGGGGGACAGGGCGGAACAATTCACCCCTCCACTTT

j_gene: TRBJ1-4
abundance: -
d_gene: -
v_gene: TRBV5-1
CDR3aa: CASSLEPDEKLFF
CDR3nt: TGCGCCAGCAGCTTGGAACCCGACGAAAAACTGTTTTTT

j_gene: TRBJ2-1
abundance: few
d_gene: TRBD2
v_gene: TRBV6-2/TRBV6-3
CDR3aa: CASRAGGFHEQFF
CDR3nt: TGTGCCAGCAGAGCGGGAGGGTTCCATGAGCAGTTCTTC

j_gene: TRBJ2-7
abundance: few
d_gene: -
v_gene: TRBV9
CDR3aa: CASSVSGIPDEQYF
CDR3nt: TGTGCCAGCAGCGTTAGCGGTATCCCCGACGAGCAGTACTTC

j_gene: TRBJ1-1
abundance: -
d_gene: -
v_gene: TRBV29-1
CDR3aa: CSVEEGQGEAFF
CDR3nt: TGCAGCGTTGAAGAGGGGCAGGGAGAAGCTTTCTTT

j_gene: TRBJ2-2
abundance: -
d_gene: -
v_gene: TRBV3-1
CDR3aa: CASSQDLGVTGTGELFF
CDR3nt: TGTGCCAGCAGCCAAGATCTGGGCGTAACGGGGACCGGGGAGCTGTTTTTT

j_gene: TRBJ2-2
abundance: few
d_gene: -
v_gene: TRBV29-1
CDR3aa: CSVRAGELFF
CDR3nt: TGCAGCGTTCGGGCCGGGGAGCTGTTTTTT

j_gene: TRBJ2-1
abundance: -
d_gene: TRBD2
v_gene: TRBV6-2/TRBV6-3
CDR3aa: CATQTSGSSYNEQFF
CDR3nt: TGTGCCACTCAGACTAGCGGGAGCTCCTACAATGAGCAGTTCTTC

j_gene: TRBJ2-7
abundance: -
d_gene: TRBD1
v_gene: TRBV18
CDR3aa: CASSPPGQGAGEQYF
CDR3nt: TGTGCCAGCTCACCACCGGGACAGGGGGCAGGCGAGCAGTACTTC

j_gene: TRBJ1-2
abundance: few
d_gene: TRBD1
v_gene: TRBV5-5
CDR3aa: CASSLYGQDYGYTF
CDR3nt: TGTGCCAGCAGCTTGTACGGACAGGACTATGGCTACACCTTC

j_gene: TRBJ2-7
abundance: few
d_gene: -
v_gene: TRBV27
CDR3aa: CASSLSAGQGFHEQYF
CDR3nt: TGTGCCAGCAGTTTATCAGCAGGCCAGGGGTTCCACGAGCAGTACTTC

j_gene: TRBJ2-1
abundance: few
d_gene: -
v_gene: TRBV3-1
CDR3aa: CASREGNEQFF
CDR3nt: TGTGCCAGCAGGGAGGGAAATGAGCAGTTCTTC

j_gene: TRBJ1-1
abundance: few
d_gene: -
v_gene: TRBV20-1
CDR3aa: CSARDPFGGTEAFF
CDR3nt: TGCAGTGCTAGAGATCCGTTCGGGGGCACTGAAGCTTTCTTT

j_gene: TRBJ1-3
abundance: once
d_gene: -
v_gene: TRBV30
CDR3aa: CAWSVTGGTSGNTIYF
CDR3nt: TGTGCCTGGAGTGTAACAGGCGGGACGTCCGGAAACACCATATATTTT

j_gene: TRBJ2-1
abundance: -
d_gene: -
v_gene: TRBV7-2
CDR3aa: CASSNSGTIVGNEQFF
CDR3nt: TGTGCCAGCAGCAACTCCGGGACCATAGTGGGAAATGAGCAGTTCTTC

j_gene: TRBJ1-1
abundance: -
d_gene: TRBD1
v_gene: TRBV6-1
CDR3aa: CASTDRGLTEAFF
CDR3nt: TGTGCCAGCACGGACAGGGGGCTCACTGAAGCTTTCTTT

j_gene: TRBJ2-3
abundance: -
d_gene: -
v_gene: TRBV7-9
CDR3aa: CASSTPLEDTQYF
CDR3nt: TGTGCCAGCAGCACACCTCTAGAGGATACGCAGTATTTT

j_gene: TRBJ2-7
abundance: -
d_gene: TRBD1
v_gene: TRBV19
CDR3aa: CASSIPGQGFSEQYF
CDR3nt: TGTGCCAGTAGTATTCCGGGACAGGGGTTCTCCGAGCAGTACTTC

j_gene: TRBJ2-5
abundance: few
d_gene: -
v_gene: TRBV7-9
CDR3aa: CASSPRVLGETQYF
CDR3nt: TGTGCCAGCAGCCCCCGGGTCCTGGGAGAGACCCAGTACTTC

j_gene: TRBJ2-3
abundance: few
d_gene: TRBD2
v_gene: TRBV6-2/TRBV6-3
CDR3aa: CASSRGTSGLSTDTQYF
CDR3nt: TGTGCCAGCAGTCGAGGGACTAGCGGGCTTAGCACAGATACGCAGTATTTT

j_gene: TRBJ1-4
abundance: few
d_gene: -
v_gene: TRBV5-1
CDR3aa: CASSLGQEKLFF
CDR3nt: TGCGCCAGCAGCTTGGGACAGGAAAAACTGTTTTTT

j_gene: TRBJ2-2
abundance: -
d_gene: -
v_gene: TRBV25-1
CDR3aa: CASSEVGLTAVTGELFF
CDR3nt: TGTGCCAGCAGTGAGGTTGGACTGACCGCGGTCACCGGGGAGCTGTTTTTT

j_gene: TRBJ2-3
abundance: -
d_gene: -
v_gene: TRBV18
CDR3aa: CASSPLAVSTDTQYF
CDR3nt: TGTGCCAGCTCACCACTAGCGGTGAGCACAGATACGCAGTATTTT

j_gene: TRBJ1-5
abundance: -
d_gene: -
v_gene: TRBV24-1
CDR3aa: CATSDFEGAQHF
CDR3nt: TGTGCCACCAGTGATTTTGAGGGAGCCCAGCATTTT

j_gene: TRBJ2-1
abundance: -
d_gene: TRBD2
v_gene: TRBV12-3/TRBV12-4
CDR3aa: CASRQTSGRAHEQFF
CDR3nt: TGTGCCAGCAGGCAGACTAGCGGGAGGGCACATGAGCAGTTCTTC

j_gene: TRBJ1-1
abundance: few
d_gene: -
v_gene: TRBV20-1
CDR3aa: CSAPATSYEAFF
CDR3nt: TGCAGTGCCCCGGCTACGAGCTATGAAGCTTTCTTT

j_gene: TRBJ2-3
abundance: -
d_gene: -
v_gene: TRBV2
CDR3aa: CASSDDFSTDTQYF
CDR3nt: TGTGCCAGCAGTGATGACTTCTCCACAGATACGCAGTATTTT

j_gene: TRBJ2-5
abundance: few
d_gene: -
v_gene: TRBV24-1
CDR3aa: CATSDYLTGPGQETQYF
CDR3nt: TGTGCCACCAGTGACTACTTGACAGGCCCCGGCCAAGAGACCCAGTACTTC

j_gene: TRBJ2-7
abundance: few
d_gene: -
v_gene: TRBV5-6
CDR3aa: CASPEVRATYEQYF
CDR3nt: TGTGCCAGCCCCGAGGTAAGGGCCACCTACGAGCAGTACTTC

j_gene: TRBJ2-7
abundance: -
d_gene: TRBD2
v_gene: TRBV20-1
CDR3aa: CSARDQRELVEQYF
CDR3nt: TGCAGTGCTAGAGATCAGCGGGAGCTTGTCGAGCAGTACTTC